This T cell receptor beta chain is from a study of immune evolution from preneoplasia to lung adenocarcinoma. Overall study findings and caveats: Later-stage lesions appeared to have more T cells, more diversity, less clonality.

Only in-frame clones appear in the TCRdb table, and some are missing; sequencing was by immunoSEQ multiplex PCR. The sample has over 11,000 clones, 80% seen once. With respect to this clone: Its target is not known.

The CDR3 covers 14 residues. V was clipped by 3 bases and J by 5 bases, with 12 bases between them. Germline lookup yields CDR1 SGDLS and CDR2 YYNGEE. V is TRBV9 and J is TRBJ1-5; tentative D call: TRBD1 (6 bases). Sequencing was done on a sample of FFPE minimally invasive lung adenocarcinoma tissue. This receptor was taken from a person aged 70 to 79 with lung adenocarcinoma. This CDR3 is CASSAAGAYQPQHF. The CDR3 coding sequence is TGTGCCAGCAGCGCCGCAGGGGCCTATCAGCCCCAGCATTTT.